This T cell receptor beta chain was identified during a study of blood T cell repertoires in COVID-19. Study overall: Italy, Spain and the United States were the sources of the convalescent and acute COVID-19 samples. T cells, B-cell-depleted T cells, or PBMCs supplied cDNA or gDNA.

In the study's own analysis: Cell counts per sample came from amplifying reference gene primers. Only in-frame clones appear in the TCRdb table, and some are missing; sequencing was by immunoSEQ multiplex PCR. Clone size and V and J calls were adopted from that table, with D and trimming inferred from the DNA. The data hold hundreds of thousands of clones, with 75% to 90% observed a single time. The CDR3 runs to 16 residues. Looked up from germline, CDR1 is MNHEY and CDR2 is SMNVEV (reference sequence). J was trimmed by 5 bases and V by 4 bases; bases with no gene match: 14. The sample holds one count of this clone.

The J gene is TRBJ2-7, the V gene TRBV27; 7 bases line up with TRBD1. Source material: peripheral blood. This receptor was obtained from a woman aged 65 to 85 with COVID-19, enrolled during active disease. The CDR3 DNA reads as TGTGCCAGCAGTTCACCTACGACAGGGTCAAAAAACGAGCAGTACTTC. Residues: CASSSPTTGSKNEQYF.